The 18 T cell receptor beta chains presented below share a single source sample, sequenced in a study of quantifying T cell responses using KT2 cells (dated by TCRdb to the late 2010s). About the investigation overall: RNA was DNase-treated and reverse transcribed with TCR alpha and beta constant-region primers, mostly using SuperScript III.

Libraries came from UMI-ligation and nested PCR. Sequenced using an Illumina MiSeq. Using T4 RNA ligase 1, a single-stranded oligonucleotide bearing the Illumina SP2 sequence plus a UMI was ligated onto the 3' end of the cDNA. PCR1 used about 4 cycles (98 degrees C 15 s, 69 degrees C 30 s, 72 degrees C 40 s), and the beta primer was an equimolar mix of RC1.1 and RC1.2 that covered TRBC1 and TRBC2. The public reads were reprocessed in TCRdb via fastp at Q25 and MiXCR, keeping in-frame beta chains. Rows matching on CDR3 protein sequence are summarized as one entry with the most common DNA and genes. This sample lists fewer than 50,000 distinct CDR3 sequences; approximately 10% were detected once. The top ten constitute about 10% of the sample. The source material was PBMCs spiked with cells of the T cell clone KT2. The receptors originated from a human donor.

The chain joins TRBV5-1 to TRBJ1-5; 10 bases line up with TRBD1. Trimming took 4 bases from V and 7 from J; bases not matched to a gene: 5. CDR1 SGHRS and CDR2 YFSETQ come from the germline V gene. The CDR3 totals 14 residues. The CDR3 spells CASSPGTGEQPQHF. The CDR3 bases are TGCGCCAGCAGCCCTGGGACAGGGGAACAGCCCCAGCATTTT. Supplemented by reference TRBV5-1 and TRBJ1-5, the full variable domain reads KAGVTQTPRYLIKTRGQQVTLSCSPISGHRSVSWYQQTPGQGLQFLFEYFSETQRNKGNFPGRFSGRQFSNSRSEMNVSTLELGDSALYLCASSPGTGEQPQHFGDGTRLSIL.

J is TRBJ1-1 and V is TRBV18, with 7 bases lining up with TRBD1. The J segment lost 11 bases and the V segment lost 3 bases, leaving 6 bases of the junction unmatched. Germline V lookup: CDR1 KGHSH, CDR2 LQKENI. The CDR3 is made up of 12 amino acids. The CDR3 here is CASSPQQGSAFF. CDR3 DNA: TGTGCCAGCTCACCGCAACAGGGGAGTGCTTTCTTT.

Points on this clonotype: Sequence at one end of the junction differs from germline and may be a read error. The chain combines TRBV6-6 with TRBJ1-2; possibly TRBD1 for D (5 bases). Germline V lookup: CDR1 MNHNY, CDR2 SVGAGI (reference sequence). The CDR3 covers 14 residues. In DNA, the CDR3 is TGTGCCAGCCAAGAGCCAGGGACTGACTATGGCTACAACTTC. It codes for CASQEPGTDYGYNF.

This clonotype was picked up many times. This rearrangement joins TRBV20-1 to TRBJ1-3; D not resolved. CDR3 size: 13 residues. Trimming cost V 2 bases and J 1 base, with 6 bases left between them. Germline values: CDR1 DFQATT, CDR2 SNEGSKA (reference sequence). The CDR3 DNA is TGCAGTGCTAGACAGTTTTCTGGAAACACCATATATTTT. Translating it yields CSARQFSGNTIYF.

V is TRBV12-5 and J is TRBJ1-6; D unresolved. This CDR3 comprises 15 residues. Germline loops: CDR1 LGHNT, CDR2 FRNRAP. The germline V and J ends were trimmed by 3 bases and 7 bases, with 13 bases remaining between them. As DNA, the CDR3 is TGTGCTAGTGGTTTACCGGGCAGAGCCAATTCACCCCTCCACTTT. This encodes CASGLPGRANSPLHF.

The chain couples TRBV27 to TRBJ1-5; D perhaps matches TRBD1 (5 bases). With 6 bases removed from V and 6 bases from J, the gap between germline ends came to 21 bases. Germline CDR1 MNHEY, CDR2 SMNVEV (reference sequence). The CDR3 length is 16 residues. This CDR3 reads CASSPRGGRFGQPQHF. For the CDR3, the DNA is TGTGCCAGCAGCCCTCGGGGGGGTAGGTTTGGTCAGCCCCAGCATTTT.

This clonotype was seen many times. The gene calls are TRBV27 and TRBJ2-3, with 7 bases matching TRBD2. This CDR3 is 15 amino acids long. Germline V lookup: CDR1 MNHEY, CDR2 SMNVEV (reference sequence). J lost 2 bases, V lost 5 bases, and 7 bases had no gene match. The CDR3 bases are TGTGCCAGCAGTCATGATAGCGGGTCCACAGATACGCAGTATTTT. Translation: CASSHDSGSTDTQYF.

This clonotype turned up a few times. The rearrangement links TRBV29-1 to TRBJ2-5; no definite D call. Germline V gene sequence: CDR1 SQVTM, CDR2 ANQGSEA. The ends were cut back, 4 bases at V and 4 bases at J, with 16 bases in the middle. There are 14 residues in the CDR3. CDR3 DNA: TGCAGCGTTGTCAGGATGGGTCGAAGAGAGACCCAGTACTTC. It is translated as CSVVRMGRRETQYF.

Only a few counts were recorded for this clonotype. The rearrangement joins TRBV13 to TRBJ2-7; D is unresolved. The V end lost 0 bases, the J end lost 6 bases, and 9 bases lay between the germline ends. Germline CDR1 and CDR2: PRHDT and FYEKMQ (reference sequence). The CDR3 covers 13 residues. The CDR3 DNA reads TGTGCCAGCAGCTTAGGTCGGCTGGCCGAGCAGTACTTC. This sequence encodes CASSLGRLAEQYF.

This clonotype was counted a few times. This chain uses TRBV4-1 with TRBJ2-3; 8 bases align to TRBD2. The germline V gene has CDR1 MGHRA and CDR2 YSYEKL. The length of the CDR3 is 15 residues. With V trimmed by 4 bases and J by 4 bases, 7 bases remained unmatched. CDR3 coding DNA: TGCGCCAGCAGCCCCAGCGTTAGCGGGGCAGATACGCAGTATTTT. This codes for CASSPSVSGADTQYF.

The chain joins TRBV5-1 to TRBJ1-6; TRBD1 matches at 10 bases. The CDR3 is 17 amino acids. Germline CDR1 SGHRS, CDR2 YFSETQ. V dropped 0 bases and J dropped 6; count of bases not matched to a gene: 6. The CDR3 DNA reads TGCGCCAGCAGCTTGGATGCCGGGACAGGGGTTAATTCACCCCTCCACTTT. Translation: CASSLDAGTGVNSPLHF.

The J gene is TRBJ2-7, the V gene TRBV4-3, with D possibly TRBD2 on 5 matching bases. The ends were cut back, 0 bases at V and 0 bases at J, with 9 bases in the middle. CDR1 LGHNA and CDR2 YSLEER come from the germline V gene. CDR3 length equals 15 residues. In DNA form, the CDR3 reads TGCGCCAGCAGCCAAGAGACGGGAAGCTCCTACGAGCAGTACTTC. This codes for CASSQETGSSYEQYF.

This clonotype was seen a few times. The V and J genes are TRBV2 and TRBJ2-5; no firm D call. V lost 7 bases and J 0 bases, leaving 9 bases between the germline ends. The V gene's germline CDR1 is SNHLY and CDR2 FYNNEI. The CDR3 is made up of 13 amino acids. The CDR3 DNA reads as TGTGCCAGCATGGGCGCGTACCAAGAGACCCAGTACTTC. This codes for CASMGAYQETQYF.

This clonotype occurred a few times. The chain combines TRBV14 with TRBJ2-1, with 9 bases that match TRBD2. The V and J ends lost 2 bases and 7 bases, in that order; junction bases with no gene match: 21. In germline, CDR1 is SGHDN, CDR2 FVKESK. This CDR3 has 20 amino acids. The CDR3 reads CASSQWPKGGRAEGGNEQFF. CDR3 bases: TGTGCCAGCAGCCAATGGCCAAAGGGCGGGAGGGCCGAAGGTGGGAATGAGCAGTTCTTC.

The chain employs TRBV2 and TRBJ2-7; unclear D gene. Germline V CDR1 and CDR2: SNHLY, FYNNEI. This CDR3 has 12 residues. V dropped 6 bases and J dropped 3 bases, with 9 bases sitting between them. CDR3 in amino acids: CASRDRLYEQYF. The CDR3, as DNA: TGTGCCAGCAGGGACCGACTCTACGAGCAGTACTTC.

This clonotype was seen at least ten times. The CDR3 bases are TGCAGCGTTGCGGGACAGCGCAATCAGCCCCAGCATTTT. Its protein product is CSVAGQRNQPQHF. The J gene is TRBJ1-5, the V gene TRBV29-1, with 7 bases aligning to TRBD1. V lost 4 bases to trimming and J lost 2 bases; unmatched junction nucleotides: 2. Germline-derived CDR1 and CDR2 are SQVTM and ANQGSEA. This CDR3 has 13 residues.

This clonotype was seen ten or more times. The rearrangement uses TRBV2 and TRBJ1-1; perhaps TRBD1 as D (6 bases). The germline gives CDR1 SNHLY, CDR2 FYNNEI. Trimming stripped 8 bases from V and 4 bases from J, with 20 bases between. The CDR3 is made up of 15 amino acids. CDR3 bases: TGTGCCAGCGGCACCACTCCAGGAGGGGGCACTGAAGCTTTCTTT. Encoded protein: CASGTTPGGGTEAFF.

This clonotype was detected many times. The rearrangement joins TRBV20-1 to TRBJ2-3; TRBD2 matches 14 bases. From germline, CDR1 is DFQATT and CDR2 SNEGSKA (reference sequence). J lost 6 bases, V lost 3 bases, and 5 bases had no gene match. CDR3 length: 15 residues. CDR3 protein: CSARGLAGAGDTQYF. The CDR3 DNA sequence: TGCAGTGCTAGGGGACTAGCGGGAGCAGGTGATACGCAGTATTTT.